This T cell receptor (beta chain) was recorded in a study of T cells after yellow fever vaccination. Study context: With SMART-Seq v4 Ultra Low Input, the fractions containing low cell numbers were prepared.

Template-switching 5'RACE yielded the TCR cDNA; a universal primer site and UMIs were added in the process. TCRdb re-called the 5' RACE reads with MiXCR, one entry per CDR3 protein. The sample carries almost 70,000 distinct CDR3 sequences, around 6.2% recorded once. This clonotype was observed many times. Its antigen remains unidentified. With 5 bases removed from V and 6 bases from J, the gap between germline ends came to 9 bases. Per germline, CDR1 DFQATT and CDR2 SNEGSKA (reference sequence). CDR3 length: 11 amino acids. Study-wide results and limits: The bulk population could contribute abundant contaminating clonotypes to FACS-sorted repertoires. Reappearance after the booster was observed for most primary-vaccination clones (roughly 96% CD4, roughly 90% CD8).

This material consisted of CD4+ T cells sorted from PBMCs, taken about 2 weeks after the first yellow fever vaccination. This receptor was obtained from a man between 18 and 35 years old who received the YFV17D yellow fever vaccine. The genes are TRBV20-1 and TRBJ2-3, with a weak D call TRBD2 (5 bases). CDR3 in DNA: TGCAGTGCTCGGGGAAAGGATACGCAGTATTTT. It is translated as CSARGKDTQYF.